This T cell receptor beta chain was identified during a study of blood T cell repertoires in COVID-19. About the research overall: There were acute and convalescent COVID-19 samples, and they came from the United States, Italy and Spain.

This clone was counted only a few times. CDR1 LGHNT and CDR2 FRNRAP come from the germline V gene. The length of the CDR3 is 15 residues. The ends lost 6 bases at V and 4 bases at J; junction bases unmatched: 8. Only in-frame clones appear in the TCRdb table, and some are missing; sequencing was by immunoSEQ multiplex PCR. The sample lists some 160,000 clones, 79% occurring once. The V gene is TRBV12-5, the J gene TRBJ2-1, with 8 bases matching TRBD2. Specimen: PBMCs or T cells enriched from blood (not recorded which). The sequence was obtained from an older woman in a cohort exposed to, infected with or recovered from COVID-19 (not recorded which). The CDR3 nucleotides are TGTGCTAGTGGGGAGGCGGGAGGAAGATACAATGAGCAGTTCTTC. Translated: CASGEAGGRYNEQFF.